Listed here are 9 T cell receptor beta chains from one sample, sequenced in a study of cytomegalovirus exposure and HLA in healthy donors. 13 Jbeta primers and 60 Vbeta primers were used for the PCR. Produced via immunoSEQ multiplex PCR; TCRdb's table is partial and in-frame only. Counted here are roughly 160,000 clones, roughly 80% occurring once; the ten biggest clones make up 2.4%. Specimen: PBMCs. The receptors here all came from a male donor in good health and CMV-seronegative.

The chain combines TRBV11-2 with TRBJ2-5; TRBD2 agrees at 15 bases. The V and J ends lost 3 bases and 3 bases, in that order; junction bases with no gene match: 8. CDR3 length: 18 amino acids. Germline loops: CDR1 SGHAT, CDR2 FQNNGV. CDR3 region: CASSFGLAGGPGEETQYF. In DNA form, the CDR3 reads TGTGCCAGCAGCTTTGGACTAGCGGGGGGGCCCGGGGAAGAGACCCAGTACTTC. The full variable domain, in which reference TRBV11-2 and TRBJ2-5 provide the parts outside the CDR3, is EAGVAQSPRYKIIEKRQSVAFWCNPISGHATLYWYQQILGQGPKLLIQFQNNGVVDDSQLPKDRFSAERLKGVDSTLKIQPAKLEDSAVYLCASSFGLAGGPGEETQYFGPGTRLLVL.

The V call is TRBV4-1, the J call TRBJ2-3; 7 bases agree with TRBD2. The length of the CDR3 is 17 residues. Germline CDR1 is MGHRA and CDR2 is YSYEKL. J lost 0 bases, V lost 0 bases, and 6 bases had no gene match. Written as DNA, the CDR3 is TGCGCCAGCAGCCAAGATGGGAGGGCTTCTAGCACAGATACGCAGTATTTT. Translated: CASSQDGRASSTDTQYF.

Only a few counts were recorded for this clone. The genes are TRBV29-1 and TRBJ1-1; D is unresolved. Deletions cut 6 bases from V and 5 bases from J, with 10 bases between. Per germline, CDR1 SQVTM and CDR2 ANQGSEA. CDR3 length: 11 residues. DNA of the CDR3: TGCAGCGTAATCGATCGGACTGAAGCTTTCTTT. It translates to CSVIDRTEAFF.

The chain joins TRBV6-5 to TRBJ1-1, with 8 bases identical to TRBD1. CDR1 is MNHEY and CDR2 is SVGAGI in the germline V gene. The trim removed 6 bases at V and 10 bases at J, leaving 13 bases unmatched. The CDR3 is 14 amino acids. This CDR3 is CASRDPGQVEGAFF. DNA for the CDR3: TGTGCCAGCAGGGACCCGGGACAGGTGGAGGGAGCTTTCTTT.

The chain couples TRBV14 to TRBJ2-7; D is unclear. The CDR3 runs 14 residues. Germline lookup yields CDR1 SGHDN and CDR2 FVKESK. Trimming left V 4 bases short and J 4 bases short, with 14 bases between. In DNA form, the CDR3 reads TGTGCCAGCAGCCCACGACAAGGAATATACGAGCAGTACTTC. This translates into CASSPRQGIYEQYF.

This clone appeared once. The rearrangement uses TRBV10-3 and TRBJ2-2, with TRBD2 identical over 9 bases. In germline, CDR1 is ENHRY, CDR2 SYGVKD. Germline trimming cut 9 bases from V and 0 bases from J; bases unmatched to any gene: 5. This CDR3 spans 15 amino acids. CDR3 protein: CAIQASGTNTGELFF. In DNA form, the CDR3 reads TGTGCCATTCAAGCTAGCGGGACGAACACCGGGGAGCTGTTTTTT.

The CDR3 protein is CSVEVHGGQGKGPQHF. CDR3 in DNA: TGCAGCGTTGAGGTCCATGGGGGACAAGGGAAAGGGCCCCAGCATTTT. This chain uses TRBV29-1 with TRBJ1-5; the D gene is possibly TRBD1 (6 bases). The CDR3 has 16 amino acids. Between the trimmed V and J ends, which lost 3 bases and 9 bases, there was a span of 24 bases. The germline V gene has CDR1 SQVTM and CDR2 ANQGSEA.

The chain recombines TRBV18 with TRBJ1-1; a possible D gene is TRBD1 (6 bases). The CDR3 has 15 amino acids. V lost 7 bases and J lost 0, with 15 bases in between. Germline CDR1 is KGHSH and CDR2 is LQKENI. As DNA, the CDR3 is TGTGCCAGCTTCCGGACAGAACTCATGAACACTGAAGCTTTCTTT. Residues: CASFRTELMNTEAFF.

The rearrangement links TRBV28 to TRBJ1-3; D not resolved. The ends were cut back, 3 bases at V and 1 base at J, with 7 bases in the middle. The germline CDR1 and CDR2 sequences are MDHEN and SYDVKM. The CDR3 runs to 14 residues. The CDR3 protein is CASSFGESGNTIYF. The CDR3, as DNA: TGTGCCAGCAGTTTTGGGGAGTCTGGAAACACCATATATTTT. The complete variable domain, with remaining parts taken from reference TRBV28 and TRBJ1-3, reads DVKVTQSSRYLVKRTGEKVFLECVQDMDHENMFWYRQDPGLGLRLIYFSYDVKMKEKGDIPEGYSVSREKKERFSLILESASTNQTSMYLCASSFGESGNTIYFGEGSWLTVV.